Following are 9 T cell receptor beta chains from one sample sequenced in a study of blood T cell repertoires in COVID-19. Libraries were prepared by immunoSEQ multiplex PCR; TCRdb keeps only in-frame clonotypes and omits some of them. This sample has a few hundred thousand clones, with 80% to 90% found just once. The sample consisted of peripheral blood. The source of these receptors is a man between 18 and 35 years old with COVID-19, enrolled during active disease.

J is TRBJ2-1 and V is TRBV19; 13 nucleotides line up with TRBD2. Trimming removed 5 bases from V and 3 bases from J; junction bases left unmatched: 4. Germline values: CDR1 LNHDA, CDR2 SQIVND (reference sequence). This CDR3 region has 16 residues. The CDR3 DNA reads TGTGCCAGTAGTCCCAGACTAGCGGGAGGCTACAATGAGCAGTTCTTC. Its protein is CASSPRLAGGYNEQFF.

The rearrangement links TRBV4-1 to TRBJ1-6; 7 bases are shared with TRBD1. This CDR3 is built from 14 residues. Germline V lookup: CDR1 MGHRA, CDR2 YSYEKL. V was clipped by 7 bases and J by 8 bases; unmatched bases: 8. Here the CDR3 reads CASTPGQDYSPLHF. CDR3 sequence (DNA): TGCGCCAGCACCCCAGGACAGGACTATTCACCCCTCCACTTT.

The V call is TRBV6-4, the J call TRBJ1-1, with D hard to call. From germline, CDR1 is MRHNA and CDR2 SNTAGT. Trimming left V 7 bases short and J 5 bases short, with 20 bases between. CDR3 length equals 15 residues. The CDR3 coding sequence is TGTGCCAGCACCCTGGAGGCAACCGTAGGAACTGAAGCTTTCTTT. Translation gives CASTLEATVGTEAFF.

This chain connects TRBV3-1 (or the pseudogene TRBV3-2) to TRBJ2-3; D is ambiguous. The CDR3 is 14 amino acids. In germline, CDR1 is LGHDT, CDR2 YNNKEL (reference sequence). V was pared by 5 bases and J by 5 bases, with 14 bases between. CDR3 DNA sequence: TGTGCCAGCAGCTCCTCCTGGGCCGGAGATACGCAGTATTTT. Encoded protein: CASSSSWAGDTQYF.

The genes are TRBV30 and TRBJ2-2; TRBD2 aligns across 11 bases. Germline V gene lookup returns CDR1 GTSNPN and CDR2 SVGIG (reference sequence). This CDR3 has 19 residues. The J segment lost 1 base and the V segment lost 0 bases, leaving 10 bases of the junction unmatched. CDR3 region: CAWSVSNGLAGLNTGELFF. The CDR3 DNA reads as TGTGCCTGGAGTGTCTCCAATGGACTAGCGGGCTTGAACACCGGGGAGCTGTTTTTT.

This chain connects TRBV27 to TRBJ2-7, with D unresolved. The CDR3 consists of 13 residues. V lost 5 bases and J lost 1, with 9 bases in between. Germline CDR1 reads MNHEY; CDR2 reads SMNVEV (reference sequence). CDR3 coding DNA: TGTGCCAGCAGTGCACAAATTTCCTACGAGCAGTACTTC. Its protein is CASSAQISYEQYF.

The CDR3: CASSLGGWYEQYF. CDR3 DNA: TGCGCCAGCAGCTTGGGAGGCTGGTACGAGCAGTACTTC. The chain joins TRBV5-1 to TRBJ2-7; D remains unclear. The V end was cut by 0 bases, the J end by 4 bases, with 8 bases between. Looked up from germline, CDR1 is SGHRS and CDR2 is YFSETQ. The CDR3 runs 13 residues.

On this clone: Distinct nucleotide sequences in the sample also encode this CDR3. The rearrangement joins TRBV19 to TRBJ1-1, with 9 nucleotides matching TRBD1. CDR3 size: 12 residues. Germline V gene data show CDR1 as LNHDA and CDR2 as SQIVND (reference sequence). V dropped 6 bases and J dropped 5; count of bases not matched to a gene: 1. This chain's CDR3 is CASRTGGTEAFF. CDR3 nucleotides: TGTGCCAGTAGGACAGGGGGAACTGAAGCTTTCTTT. The full variable domain, its missing parts supplied by reference TRBV19 and TRBJ1-1, is DGGITQSPKYLFRKEGQNVTLSCEQNLNHDAMYWYRQDPGQGLRLIYYSQIVNDFQKGDIAEGYSVSREKKESFPLTVTSAQKNPTAFYLCASRTGGTEAFFGQGTRLTVV.

This chain joins TRBV11-3 and TRBJ2-7; D perhaps matches TRBD1 (6 bases). Trimming pared 3 bases from V and 3 bases from J, leaving 9 bases between. CDR1 and CDR2 from the germline V gene are SGHNT and YENEEA. There are 13 residues in the CDR3. The CDR3 region has the DNA TGTGCCAGCAGCTTTGGACAGATCTACGAGCAGTACTTC. Amino acid sequence: CASSFGQIYEQYF.